This T cell receptor (beta chain) was documented in a study of cytomegalovirus exposure and HLA in healthy donors. In the PCR, 60 Vbeta and 13 Jbeta primers were used. Sequenced by immunoSEQ multiplex PCR; TCRdb stores in-frame clones only, minus some. Listed are around 100,000 clones; 0.55% to 0.6% falls within the top ten. The V gene lost 0 bases and the J gene lost 6 bases, with 5 bases spanning the gap. Germline assignment: CDR1 ENHRY and CDR2 SYGVKD. This CDR3 spans 13 amino acids. Sequencing input: PBMCs. This clonotype originated in a man aged 45-65 years in good health and CMV-seronegative. The chain couples TRBV10-3 to TRBJ1-4; D remains ambiguous. The CDR3: CAISESRDEKLFF. CDR3 DNA sequence: TGTGCCATCAGTGAGTCACGAGATGAAAAACTGTTTTTT.